This T cell receptor (beta chain) is from a study of T cell responses to AZD1222 COVID-19 vaccine. Only in-frame clones appear in the TCRdb table, and some are missing; sequencing was by immunoSEQ multiplex PCR. The data contain about 150,000 clones, more than 85% of them singletons. V shed 6 bases, J shed 2 bases, and the junction held 7 bases outside the gene matches. The germline gives CDR1 SNHLY, CDR2 FYNNEI. The CDR3 runs to 15 residues. The TCR sequence derives from an adult who received the AZD1222 COVID-19 vaccine. The J gene is TRBJ2-7, the V gene TRBV2, with 10 bases that match TRBD1. Sequences were derived from peripheral blood, sampled 28 days after the second AZD1222 dose. In nucleotides, the CDR3 is TGTGCCAGCAGGAAGGACAGGGGGATAACCTACGAGCAGTACTTC. Residues: CASRKDRGITYEQYF.